These 13 T cell receptor beta chains came from one sample sequenced in a study of identical twins. TCRdb reprocessed the 5' RACE reads via MiXCR and lists one record per CDR3 protein. The table shows 1.5 million to 2 million distinct CDR3 sequences, with 32% occurring only once. The sample comprised cord blood. All receptors come from a newborn girl in good health.

This clonotype has only a few counts. V gene TRBV4-2 combines with J gene TRBJ2-7, with D tentatively TRBD2 (7 bases). CDR3 size: 16 residues. The ends were cut back, 1 base at V and 6 bases at J, with 19 bases in the middle. Germline CDR1 is LGHNA and CDR2 is YNFKEQ. CDR3 DNA sequence: TGTGCCAGCAGCCAAGGCGTTACTAGGGGGGGAACCGAGCAGTACTTC. Amino acid sequence: CASSQGVTRGGTEQYF.

This clonotype was counted between two and nine times. V is TRBV20-1 and J is TRBJ2-3; possibly TRBD2 for D (6 bases). Trimming left V 6 bases short and J 6 bases short, with 22 bases between. CDR1 DFQATT and CDR2 SNEGSKA come from the germline V gene (reference sequence). The CDR3 covers 15 residues. The DNA of the CDR3 is TGCAGTGCACCGACTAGGAGGTCCACGGATGATACGCAGTATTTT. Translating gives CSAPTRRSTDDTQYF.

A word on this clonotype: A read error may produce the germline difference seen at one junction end. This chain uses TRBV16 with TRBJ2-1, with TRBD1 matching 8 bases. There are 15 residues in the CDR3. From germline, CDR1 is KGHSY and CDR2 FQNENV. The CDR3 reads CAGSPGGWSYNEQFF. Here the CDR3 DNA reads TGTGCCGGCAGCCCAGGGGGCTGGTCCTACAATGAGCAGTTCTTC.

The chain recombines TRBV20-1 with TRBJ2-5; 10 bases are a match to TRBD2. CDR3 length: 13 residues. Germline values: CDR1 DFQATT, CDR2 SNEGSKA (reference sequence). With V trimmed by 7 bases and J by 1 base, 3 bases remained unmatched. Written as DNA, the CDR3 is TGCAGTGAGACTAGCGGGTTCCAAGAGACCCAGTACTTC. Amino acids: CSETSGFQETQYF.

This clonotype occurred once. The rearrangement joins TRBV5-1 to TRBJ2-2, with D maybe TRBD1 (6 bases). The CDR3 has 16 amino acids. Germline CDR1 and CDR2: SGHRS and YFSETQ. Trimming took off 4 bases at V and 3 bases at J, with 16 bases between the two ends. CDR3 protein: CASSEGDPQDTGELFF. The CDR3 coding sequence is TGCGCCAGCAGCGAGGGGGACCCCCAGGACACCGGGGAGCTGTTTTTT.

V and J are TRBV6-5 and TRBJ2-7; 7 nucleotides match TRBD1. Per germline, CDR1 MNHEY and CDR2 SVGAGI. Unmatched junction bases numbered 7, after V lost 2 bases and J lost 3 bases. This CDR3 is built from 15 residues. This CDR3 reads CASSYPTGFFYEQYF. The CDR3 DNA is TGTGCCAGCAGTTACCCGACAGGGTTCTTCTACGAGCAGTACTTC.

The gene calls are TRBV5-1 and TRBJ2-1; D is perhaps TRBD1 (6 bases). The J call may be mistaken, given a closer DNA end match to TRBJ2-7. CDR1 SGHRS and CDR2 YFSETQ come from the germline V gene. The CDR3 spans 15 residues. CDR3 DNA: TGCGCCAGCAGCTTGGCTACAGGGCTGTACAATGAGCAGTACTTC. Protein product: CASSLATGLYNEQYF.

This clonotype was recorded at least ten times. V is TRBV29-1 and J is TRBJ2-7, with TRBD2 matching 11 bases. The CDR3 totals 14 residues. Germline CDR1 reads SQVTM; CDR2 reads ANQGSEA. Trimming removed 6 bases from V and 2 bases from J; junction bases left unmatched: 6. DNA for the CDR3: TGCAGCGTCGCTGGGACTAGCGGAACCTACGAGCAGTACTTC. It codes for CSVAGTSGTYEQYF.

This rearrangement joins TRBV6-1 to TRBJ2-1; a weak D match, TRBD2 (7 bases). Per the germline V gene, CDR1 is MNHNS and CDR2 is SASEGT. Trimming stripped 0 bases from V and 8 bases from J, with 14 bases between. The CDR3 is 15 amino acids. The DNA of the CDR3 is TGTGCCAGCAGTGAAGCAAGGGGGGGGGAACATGAGCAGTTCTTC. Translating it yields CASSEARGGEHEQFF.

This clonotype appeared a few times. V and J are TRBV4-1 and TRBJ2-7; the match to TRBD2 covers 8 bases. V was pared by 0 bases and J by 1 base, with 5 bases of the junction left unmatched. The CDR3 has 16 residues. CDR1 is MGHRA and CDR2 is YSYEKL in the germline V gene. In nucleotides, the CDR3 is TGCGCCAGCAGCCAAGAACCGGGACTAGTGTCCTACGAGCAGTACTTC. It translates to CASSQEPGLVSYEQYF.

Comment on this clonotype: Sequence at one end of the junction differs from germline and may be a read error. This rearrangement joins TRBV29-1 to TRBJ2-1; perhaps TRBD2 as D (6 bases). The CDR3 loop spans 15 amino acids. CDR1 SQVTM and CDR2 ANQGSEA come from the germline V gene. The CDR3 DNA sequence: TGCAGCGTTGAAGATGATTCCCTAGCGATAAATGAGCACTTCTTC. Amino acid sequence: CSVEDDSLAINEHFF.

The J gene is TRBJ2-1, the V gene TRBV9; TRBD2 aligns across 9 bases. Germline assignment: CDR1 SGDLS and CDR2 YYNGEE. The CDR3 is 16 amino acids. V dropped 0 bases and J dropped 5; count of bases not matched to a gene: 6. DNA of the CDR3: TGTGCCAGCAGCGTAGGATGGACTAGCGCCAACAATGAGCAGTTCTTC. Its translation is CASSVGWTSANNEQFF.

This rearrangement joins TRBV10-3 to TRBJ1-1; 8 bases align to TRBD1. The CDR3 length is 16 residues. Per germline, CDR1 ENHRY and CDR2 SYGVKD. J gave up 1 base and V 7 bases, and 11 bases lay outside the gene matches. The CDR3 DNA sequence: TGTGCCATCACGCCTGACAGGGGCGGAGGGAACACTGAAGCTTTCTTT. Protein product: CAITPDRGGGNTEAFF.